This entry describes one T cell receptor (beta chain). Its antigen remains unidentified. Prepared libraries of TCR beta cDNA carried unique molecular identifiers. TCRdb fed the PCR reads into MiXCR, producing one record per CDR3 protein. Altogether about 540,000 distinct CDR3 sequences are present, around 36% being singletons, with the ten largest covering about 6%. The entry originates in a study of post-analysis software for immune sequencing data. Study in general: Courses of disease covered relapsing-remitting, secondary progressive and progressive-relapsing multiple sclerosis.

Study conclusions and caveats: Multiple sclerosis patients had significantly lower normalized Chao1 diversity than controls. Relative to controls, patients had several TRBV segments at higher frequency, with TRBV5-6, TRBV5-1 and TRBV20-1 among these.

CDR1 DFQATT and CDR2 SNEGSKA come from the germline V gene (reference sequence). The CDR3 covers 13 residues. With 5 bases removed from V and 5 bases from J, the gap between germline ends came to 15 bases. J is TRBJ1-1 and V is TRBV20-1, with D perhaps TRBD1 (5 bases). The clonotype comes from a girl younger than 18 with multiple sclerosis. Sequenced: blood. The CDR3 coding sequence is TGCAGTGCTTCTCGGGGGAGTAGGACTGAAGCTTTCTTT. This translates into CSASRGSRTEAFF.